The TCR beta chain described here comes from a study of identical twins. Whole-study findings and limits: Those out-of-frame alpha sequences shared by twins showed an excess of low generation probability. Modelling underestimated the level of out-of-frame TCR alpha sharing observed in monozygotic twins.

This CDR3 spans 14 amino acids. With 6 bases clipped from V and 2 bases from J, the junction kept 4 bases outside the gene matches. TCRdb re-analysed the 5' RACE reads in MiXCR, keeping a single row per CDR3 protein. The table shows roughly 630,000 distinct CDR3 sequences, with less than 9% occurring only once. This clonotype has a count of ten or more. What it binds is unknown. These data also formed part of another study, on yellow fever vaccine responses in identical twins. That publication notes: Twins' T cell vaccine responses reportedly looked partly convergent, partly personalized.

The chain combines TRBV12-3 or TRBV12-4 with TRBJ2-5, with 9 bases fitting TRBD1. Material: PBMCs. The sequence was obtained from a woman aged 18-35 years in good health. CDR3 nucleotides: TGTGCCAGCAGCTATGGACAGGGGCAAGAGACCCAGTACTTC. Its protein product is CASSYGQGQETQYF.